These 19 T cell receptor beta chains were all obtained from the same sample, sequenced in a study of regulatory T cells in long-lasting Graves disease. Library construction for TCR beta used iRepertoire HTBI primers and Arm-PCR of CDR3 regions. In TCRdb, the multiplex PCR reads were re-called with MiXCR into one record per CDR3 protein. The repertoire holds hundreds of thousands of distinct CDR3 sequences, with about 20% as singletons. Indicated time point: persistent/refractory GD, antithyroid drugs over 5 years with positive TRAb. Researchers made the TCR library from RNA that was extracted from PBMCs. The material was peripheral blood mononuclear cells (PBMCs), obtained when the disease was refractory, from a patient treated with antithyroid drugs. The receptors shown here come from a female donor with Graves disease.

Many counts were recorded for this clonotype. This chain connects TRBV28 to TRBJ1-2; TRBD1 might be the D (6 bases). Germline loops: CDR1 MDHEN, CDR2 SYDVKM. V dropped 5 bases and J dropped 3 bases, with 16 bases sitting between them. The CDR3 contains 15 residues. The CDR3 region is CASSPARGGYYGYTF. CDR3 nucleotides: TGTGCCAGCAGTCCGGCCCGGGGGGGCTACTATGGCTACACCTTC.

A remark on this clonotype: A read error is possible here, since a much larger clone lies one base away. The chain uses TRBV6-9 and TRBJ1-2; D gene unclear. Germline V CDR1 and CDR2: MNHGY, SVAAGI. This CDR3 spans 13 amino acids. The CDR3 loop is CGSSFNRGYGYTF. The CDR3, as DNA: TGTGGCAGCAGTTTCAACAGAGGCTATGGCTACACCTTC.

This chain joins TRBV29-1 and TRBJ2-7; 11 nucleotides line up with TRBD2. The ends lost 6 bases at V and 1 base at J; junction bases unmatched: 5. CDR3 length: 14 amino acids. Germline-derived CDR1 and CDR2 are SQVTM and ANQGSEA. CDR3 nucleotide sequence: TGCAGCGTCGTATGGACTAGCGGGTCCTACGAGCAGTACTTC. Translation: CSVVWTSGSYEQYF.

This clonotype was counted only a few times. The chain couples TRBV20-1 to TRBJ2-7; the match to TRBD2 covers 11 bases. V lost 7 bases to trimming and J lost 5 bases; unmatched junction nucleotides: 10. This CDR3 is 14 amino acids long. Germline V CDR1 and CDR2: DFQATT, SNEGSKA (reference sequence). The CDR3 region is CSVTRTSGYHEQYF. The DNA of the CDR3 is TGCAGTGTTACGAGGACTAGCGGGTACCACGAGCAGTACTTC.

The CDR3 sequence: CASSSVPPGTDTQYF. In nucleotides, the CDR3 is TGTGCCAGCAGTTCAGTTCCCCCTGGCACAGATACGCAGTATTTT. This chain connects TRBV7-8 to TRBJ2-3, with D unclear. Per germline, CDR1 SGHVS and CDR2 FQNEAQ. With 6 bases removed from V and 1 base from J, the gap between germline ends came to 14 bases. This CDR3 region has 15 residues.

In this sample, this clonotype turned up many times. The V and J genes are TRBV20-1 and TRBJ2-5; D remains unclear. The CDR3 loop spans 13 amino acids. Per germline, CDR1 DFQATT and CDR2 SNEGSKA (reference sequence). Trimming removed 0 bases at V and 2 bases at J, with 7 bases between. The CDR3 region has the DNA TGCAGTGCTAGAGAAACTTGGCAAGAGACCCAGTACTTC. Protein: CSARETWQETQYF.

Ten or more counts support this clonotype. The rearrangement joins TRBV28 to TRBJ2-2; D perhaps matches TRBD2 (6 bases). CDR1 is MDHEN, CDR2 SYDVKM, per germline. The CDR3 is 20 residues long. V was pared by 9 bases and J by 0 bases, with 29 bases between. The CDR3 loop is CASLTFILAQRRANTGELFF. The CDR3 DNA is TGTGCCAGTCTGACCTTCATTCTAGCGCAGAGGAGGGCGAACACCGGGGAGCTGTTTTTT. The full variable domain, with the rest looked up from reference TRBV28 and TRBJ2-2, is DVKVTQSSRYLVKRTGEKVFLECVQDMDHENMFWYRQDPGLGLRLIYFSYDVKMKEKGDIPEGYSVSREKKERFSLILESASTNQTSMYLCASLTFILAQRRANTGELFFGEGSRLTVL.

The rearrangement uses TRBV27 and TRBJ1-6, with D maybe TRBD1 (6 bases). V lost 1 base to trimming and J lost 10 bases, with 11 bases between them. The CDR3 has 14 residues. Per germline, CDR1 MNHEY and CDR2 SMNVEV (reference sequence). The CDR3 bases are TGTGCCAGCAGTTTATGGGGGCTCGGGTCACCCCTCCACTTT. Its protein is CASSLWGLGSPLHF.

Remarks on this clonotype: One base away lies a much larger clone, so this may be a sequencing read error. V is TRBV28 and J is TRBJ1-4; 7 bases fit TRBD1. The CDR3 extends over 17 amino acids. Germline values: CDR1 MDHEN, CDR2 SYDVKM. Germline trimming cut 4 bases from V and 4 bases from J; bases unmatched to any gene: 12. The CDR3 sequence: CASSSPGTEPLNEKLFF. The CDR3 DNA reads TGTGCCAGCAGTTCTCCAGGGACAGAGCCTCTTAATGAAAAACTGTTTTTT. Combining the CDR3 with reference TRBV28 and TRBJ1-4 gives the whole variable domain DVKVTQSSRYLVKRTGEKVFLECVQDMDHENMFWYRQDPGLGLRLIYFSYDVKMKEKGDIPEGYSVSREKKERFSLILESASTNQTSMYLCASSSPGTEPLNEKLFFGSGTQLSVL.

Ten or more counts support this clonotype. The chain employs TRBV2 and TRBJ1-6, with D perhaps matching TRBD1 (6 bases). The CDR3 totals 14 residues. Looked up from germline, CDR1 is SNHLY and CDR2 is FYNNEI. V gave up 2 bases and J gave up 6 bases, with 8 bases separating them. The CDR3 DNA follows: TGTGCCAGCAGTGAATTGGGGGCTAATTCACCCCTCCACTTT. It is translated as CASSELGANSPLHF. The complete variable domain, with remaining parts taken from reference TRBV2 and TRBJ1-6, reads EPEVTQTPSHQVTQMGQEVILRCVPISNHLYFYWYRQILGQKVEFLVSFYNNEISEKSEIFDDQFSVERPDGSNFTLKIRSTKLEDSAMYFCASSELGANSPLHFGNGTRLTVT.

The sample holds many counts of this clonotype. The chain employs TRBV20-1 and TRBJ2-7, with D maybe TRBD1 (5 bases). Germline CDR1 is DFQATT and CDR2 is SNEGSKA (reference sequence). This CDR3 has 15 amino acids. V lost 0 bases to trimming and J lost 4 bases, with 16 bases between them. The CDR3 spells CSARDRQGNQYEQYF. DNA of the CDR3: TGCAGTGCTAGAGATCGGCAGGGTAATCAATACGAGCAGTACTTC.

This clonotype was detected only once. The chain combines TRBV28 with TRBJ2-2, with D uncertain. The CDR3 extends over 16 amino acids. V lost 4 bases and J lost 2, with 14 bases in between. Looked up from germline, CDR1 is MDHEN and CDR2 is SYDVKM. CDR3 coding DNA: TGTGCCAGCAGTTCAGACACTGGGATTAACACCGGGGAGCTGTTTTTT. It is translated as CASSSDTGINTGELFF.

This clonotype has at least ten counts. The J gene is TRBJ1-1, the V gene TRBV6-2 or TRBV6-3; D gene uncertain. CDR3 length equals 15 residues. The ends were cut back, 2 bases at V and 4 bases at J, with 14 bases in the middle. Germline assignment: CDR1 MNHEY and CDR2 SVGEGT. The CDR3 here is CASSYAGPQGTEAFF. CDR3 nucleotides: TGTGCCAGCAGTTACGCCGGGCCCCAAGGCACTGAAGCTTTCTTT.

The chain uses TRBV7-2 and TRBJ2-3, with 11 bases identical to TRBD2. Germline V CDR1 and CDR2: SGHTA, FQGNSA. The CDR3 extends over 14 amino acids. V was clipped by 7 bases and J by 5 bases; unmatched bases: 5. The chain's CDR3 is CASTLAGGRDTQYF. The CDR3 region has the DNA TGTGCCAGCACCCTAGCGGGAGGTCGAGATACGCAGTATTTT.

The chain carries TRBV10-3 and TRBJ2-3, with D tentatively TRBD1 (6 bases). The CDR3 spans 14 residues. Between the trimmed V and J ends, which lost 10 bases and 4 bases, there was a span of 18 bases. From germline, CDR1 is ENHRY and CDR2 SYGVKD. The CDR3 is CATDSVEGADTQYF. For the CDR3, the DNA is TGTGCCACCGATTCGGTCGAGGGGGCAGATACGCAGTATTTT.

This clonotype was counted between two and nine times. This chain joins TRBV7-9 and TRBJ1-1, with a possible D match to TRBD1 (6 bases). The CDR3 runs 13 residues. Germline CDR1 and CDR2: SEHNR and FQNEAQ (reference sequence). V was trimmed by 6 bases and J by 4 bases, leaving 12 bases between them. In nucleotides, the CDR3 is TGTGCCAGCAGTAAACAGGGTAGCACTGAAGCTTTCTTT. It translates to CASSKQGSTEAFF.

This clonotype was seen ten or more times. This chain joins TRBV6-1 and TRBJ1-2; the D is unclear. The V and J ends lost 8 bases and 8 bases respectively, with 12 bases between them. From germline, CDR1 is MNHNS and CDR2 SASEGT. The CDR3 loop spans 11 amino acids. This CDR3 is CASGRGYGYTF. The CDR3 DNA sequence: TGTGCCAGCGGAAGAGGGTACGGCTACACCTTC.

This clonotype was seen repeatedly, ten times or more. CDR3 nucleotide sequence: TGCAGTGCAAAAGGGACTAGCTTTTACGAGCAGTACTTC. Its protein is CSAKGTSFYEQYF. The rearrangement uses TRBV20-1 and TRBJ2-7; 9 positions agree with TRBD2. CDR1 is DFQATT and CDR2 is SNEGSKA in the germline V gene (reference sequence). The CDR3 spans 13 residues. V was clipped by 6 bases and J by 4 bases; unmatched bases: 7.

This clonotype was recorded many times. The rearrangement uses TRBV6-2 or TRBV6-3 and TRBJ2-2; 9 positions match TRBD1. The trim removed 4 bases at V and 0 bases at J, leaving 3 bases unmatched. The germline V gene encodes CDR1 MNHEY and CDR2 SVGEGT. The CDR3 covers 16 residues. The chain's CDR3 is CASSFTGGANTGELFF. DNA for the CDR3: TGTGCCAGCAGTTTTACAGGGGGCGCGAACACCGGGGAGCTGTTTTTT.